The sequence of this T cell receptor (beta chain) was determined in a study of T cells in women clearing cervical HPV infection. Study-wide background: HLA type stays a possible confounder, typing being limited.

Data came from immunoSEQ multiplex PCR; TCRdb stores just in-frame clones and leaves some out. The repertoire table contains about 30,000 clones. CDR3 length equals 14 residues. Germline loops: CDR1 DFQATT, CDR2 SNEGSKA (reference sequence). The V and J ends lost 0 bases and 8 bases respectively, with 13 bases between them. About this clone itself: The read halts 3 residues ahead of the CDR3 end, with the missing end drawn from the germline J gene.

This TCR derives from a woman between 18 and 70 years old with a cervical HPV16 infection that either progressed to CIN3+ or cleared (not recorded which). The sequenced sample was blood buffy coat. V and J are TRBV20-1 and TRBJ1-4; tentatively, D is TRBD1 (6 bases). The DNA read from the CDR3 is TGCAGTGCTAGAGATGGGGGCGGCGGGGAAAAA. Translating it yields CSARDGGGGEK. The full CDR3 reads CSARDGGGGEKLFF.